The 2 T cell receptor beta chains below come from one sample, sequenced in a study of blood T cell repertoires in COVID-19. Using immunoSEQ multiplex PCR, the repertoire was profiled, and TCRdb retains in-frame clones only, with some absent. The sample has roughly 200,000 clones, roughly 87% seen once; the top ten hold 2% to 2.5%. Material for sequencing was PBMCs or T cells enriched from blood (not recorded which). The receptor set was obtained from a woman aged 40-49 years with acute COVID-19.

The rearrangement joins TRBV21-1 to TRBJ2-3; the table's D call, TRBD1, was not checked against the DNA. TRBV21-1 counts as a pseudogene. This CDR3 comprises 15 residues. The CDR3 here is CASSPGHTSTDTQYF. The CDR3 DNA reads TGTGCCAGCAGCCCCGGACACACTAGCACAGATACGCAGTATTTT.

The V call is TRBV9, the J call TRBJ1-5, with 9 positions matching TRBD1. Germline trimming cut 3 bases from V and 5 bases from J; bases unmatched to any gene: 3. Germline loops: CDR1 SGDLS, CDR2 YYNGEE. The CDR3 is 14 amino acids. In nucleotides, the CDR3 is TGTGCCAGCAGCGCGGGACAGGGCGATCAGCCCCAGCATTTT. As protein: CASSAGQGDQPQHF.